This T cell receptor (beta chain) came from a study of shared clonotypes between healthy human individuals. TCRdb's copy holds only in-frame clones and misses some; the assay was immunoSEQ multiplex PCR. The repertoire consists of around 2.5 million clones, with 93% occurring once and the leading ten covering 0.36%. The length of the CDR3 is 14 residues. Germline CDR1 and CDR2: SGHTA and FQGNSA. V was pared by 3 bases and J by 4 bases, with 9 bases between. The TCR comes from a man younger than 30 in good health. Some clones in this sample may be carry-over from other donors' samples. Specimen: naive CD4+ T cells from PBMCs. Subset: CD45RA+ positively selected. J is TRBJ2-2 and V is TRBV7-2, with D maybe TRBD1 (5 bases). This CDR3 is CASSFRGSTGELFF. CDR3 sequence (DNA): TGTGCCAGCAGCTTTAGGGGAAGCACCGGGGAGCTGTTTTTT.